The next 14 T cell receptor beta chains were all read from a single sample in a study of blood T cell repertoires in COVID-19. The assay was immunoSEQ multiplex PCR, and TCRdb's table has in-frame clones only and misses some. The top ten clones hold 4% to 5.5% of a sample with 400,000 to 550,000 clones, 80% to 90% of them seen once. Sequenced: peripheral blood. Receptors were obtained from a woman younger than 45 with acute or convalescent COVID-19.

The chain employs TRBV5-6 and TRBJ2-7; D possibly corresponds to TRBD1 (6 bases). This CDR3 has 19 residues. V lost 3 bases and J lost 1, with 26 bases in between. Germline-derived CDR1 and CDR2 are SGHDT and YYEEEE. The CDR3 reads CASSSIRRQVVLNSYEQYF. CDR3 sequence (DNA): TGTGCCAGCAGCTCGATCCGAAGACAGGTAGTCTTAAATTCCTACGAGCAGTACTTC.

V usage is TRBV27 and J usage is TRBJ1-2, with D unresolved. Germline CDR1 and CDR2: MNHEY and SMNVEV (reference sequence). The CDR3 is 16 amino acids. The V gene lost 4 bases and the J gene lost 0 bases, with 15 bases spanning the gap. CDR3 in amino acids: CASSSRGHGANYGYTF. The CDR3 region has the DNA TGTGCCAGCAGTTCCCGAGGCCACGGAGCTAACTATGGCTACACCTTC.

CDR3 coding DNA: TGTGCCAGCAGCCCGGGACTGAATCAGCCCCAGCATTTT. Encoded protein: CASSPGLNQPQHF. The V gene is TRBV6-5, the J gene TRBJ1-5; D is possibly TRBD1 (5 bases). Trimming cost V 6 bases and J 4 bases, with 10 bases left between them. Germline CDR1 reads MNHEY; CDR2 reads SVGAGI. The CDR3 contains 13 residues.

This chain uses TRBV5-1 with TRBJ1-1, with unresolved D. Per germline, CDR1 SGHRS and CDR2 YFSETQ. V lost 0 bases and J 4 bases, leaving 10 bases between the germline ends. The CDR3 is 14 residues long. CDR3: CASSLASSGTEAFF. DNA of the CDR3: TGCGCCAGCAGCTTGGCTTCCAGCGGCACTGAAGCTTTCTTT. Full variable domain (rest looked up from reference TRBV5-1 and TRBJ1-1): KAGVTQTPRYLIKTRGQQVTLSCSPISGHRSVSWYQQTPGQGLQFLFEYFSETQRNKGNFPGRFSGRQFSNSRSEMNVSTLELGDSALYLCASSLASSGTEAFFGQGTRLTVV.

The rearrangement links TRBV24-1 to TRBJ2-7, with D possibly being TRBD2 (5 bases). Germline V lookup: CDR1 KGHDR, CDR2 SFDVKD. The CDR3 is 14 amino acids. Trimming removed 10 bases from V and 0 bases from J, with 15 bases in between. CDR3 nucleotide sequence: TGTGCCACGGCTGAAGCGGAGATCTCCTACGAGCAGTACTTC. Protein product: CATAEAEISYEQYF.

The rearrangement links TRBV19 to TRBJ2-3; 8 nucleotides align to TRBD1. V lost 6 bases to trimming and J lost 2 bases; unmatched junction nucleotides: 7. Germline CDR1 is LNHDA and CDR2 is SQIVND (reference sequence). This CDR3 is 15 amino acids long. The CDR3 loop reads CASSADRVITDTQYF. The CDR3 bases are TGTGCCAGTAGCGCGGACAGGGTGATCACAGATACGCAGTATTTT. Using reference TRBV19 and TRBJ2-3 for the parts outside the CDR3, the full variable domain is DGGITQSPKYLFRKEGQNVTLSCEQNLNHDAMYWYRQDPGQGLRLIYYSQIVNDFQKGDIAEGYSVSREKKESFPLTVTSAQKNPTAFYLCASSADRVITDTQYFGPGTRLTVL.

V and J are TRBV4-1 and TRBJ1-3; D uncertain. Germline CDR1 reads MGHRA; CDR2 reads YSYEKL. This CDR3 has 16 amino acids. The ends were cut back, 0 bases at V and 0 bases at J, with 9 bases in the middle. Here the CDR3 DNA reads TGCGCCAGCAGCCAAGATGAGACAAGCTCTGGAAACACCATATATTTT. Residues: CASSQDETSSGNTIYF.

This chain links TRBV7-6 with TRBJ2-6; D might be TRBD2 (5 bases). Trimming cost V 1 base and J 1 base, with 11 bases left between them. Germline loops: CDR1 SGHVS, CDR2 FNYEAQ. The CDR3 contains 17 residues. In DNA form, the CDR3 reads TGTGCCAGCAGCTTAGGAGCCCGGGGATCTGGGGCCAACGTCCTGACTTTC. Translated: CASSLGARGSGANVLTF.

This chain uses TRBV28 with TRBJ2-5, with a weak D call TRBD2 (7 bases). CDR1 is MDHEN, CDR2 SYDVKM, per germline. V was clipped by 6 bases and J by 4 bases, with 21 bases between them. The CDR3 is made up of 16 amino acids. CDR3 in amino acids: CASRSDLWGGGETQYF. In DNA form, the CDR3 reads TGTGCCAGCAGATCTGATTTATGGGGGGGCGGAGAGACCCAGTACTTC. Full variable domain (outside the CDR3, taken from reference TRBV28 and TRBJ2-5): DVKVTQSSRYLVKRTGEKVFLECVQDMDHENMFWYRQDPGLGLRLIYFSYDVKMKEKGDIPEGYSVSREKKERFSLILESASTNQTSMYLCASRSDLWGGGETQYFGPGTRLLVL.

This chain joins TRBV30 and TRBJ1-6, with 7 bases aligning to TRBD1. Germline CDR1 reads GTSNPN; CDR2 reads SVGIG (reference sequence). The CDR3 contains 12 residues. With 7 bases clipped from V and 8 bases from J, the junction kept 5 bases outside the gene matches. CDR3 residues: CAFIDRDSPLHF. The DNA for the CDR3 is TGTGCCTTTATCGACAGGGATTCACCCCTCCACTTT. Using reference TRBV30 and TRBJ1-6 for the parts outside the CDR3, the full variable domain is SQTIHQWPATLVQPVGSPLSLECTVEGTSNPNLYWYRQAAGRGLQLLFYSVGIGQISSEVPQNLSASRPQDRQFILSSKKLLLSDSGFYLCAFIDRDSPLHFGNGTRLTVT.

The chain recombines TRBV9 with TRBJ2-5; weak D call: TRBD2 (6 bases). The germline V and J ends were trimmed by 1 base and 3 bases, with 34 bases remaining between them. The germline gives CDR1 SGDLS, CDR2 YYNGEE. This CDR3 has 22 amino acids. CDR3 sequence reads: CASSVSTSRDRRTGPGEETQYF. The CDR3, as DNA: TGTGCCAGCAGCGTATCAACCTCAAGAGACAGAAGAACAGGTCCGGGGGAAGAGACCCAGTACTTC.

The chain joins TRBV28 to TRBJ1-5; 7 bases align to TRBD1. Germline trimming cut 0 bases from V and 4 bases from J; bases unmatched to any gene: 3. Germline lookup yields CDR1 MDHEN and CDR2 SYDVKM. This CDR3 is built from 15 residues. CDR3 nucleotides: TGTGCCAGCAGTTTATGGGACAGGAAGAATCAGCCCCAGCATTTT. It codes for CASSLWDRKNQPQHF.

This chain's CDR3 is CASTTPRGTINAEAFF. In DNA, the CDR3 is TGTGCCAGCACCACACCTCGGGGGACCATAAACGCTGAAGCTTTCTTT. The gene calls are TRBV5-5 and TRBJ1-1; D possibly corresponds to TRBD1 (5 bases). Trimming pared 6 bases from V and 6 bases from J, leaving 24 bases between. The CDR3 has 16 amino acids. The V gene's germline CDR1 is SGHKS and CDR2 YYEKEE (reference sequence).

The V gene is TRBV12-2, the J gene TRBJ2-7; the table calls TRBD2, which could not be checked here. TRBV12-2 is assigned pseudogene status. CDR3 length: 13 amino acids. The CDR3 region has the DNA TGTGCAAGTCGCTCCATTAGAGACTACGAGCAGTACTTC. Amino acid sequence: CASRSIRDYEQYF.